Following are 10 T cell receptor beta chains from one sample sequenced in a study of sequential checkpoint blockade in melanoma. The method was immunoSEQ multiplex PCR; TCRdb's version includes in-frame clones alone and lacks a portion of them. This sample has thousands of clones; around a sixth occur once, and the top ten carry approximately 15%. Treatment specified: randomized to nivolumab then ipilimumab (arm A) or the reverse (arm B). The sample in question was tumor tissue (inferred from file names), obtained from a patient given nivolumab and ipilimumab in sequence. The receptor source for this set is a human donor with melanoma.

This clone was detected many times. The chain has TRBV11-3 and TRBJ1-3; D is uncertain. Trimming removed 3 bases at V and 2 bases at J, with 8 bases between. This CDR3 comprises 14 residues. CDR1 is SGHNT, CDR2 YENEEA, per germline. CDR3 region: CASSFLGTGNTIYF. CDR3 in DNA: TGTGCCAGCAGCTTCCTGGGGACTGGAAACACCATATATTTT.

By proportion, this clone is medium-sized. DNA for the CDR3: TGTGCCAGCAGCTTACAGTCAGCGGGAGTCTGGAATGAGCAGTTCTTC. Translating it yields CASSLQSAGVWNEQFF. The V call is TRBV11-3, the J call TRBJ2-1; 8 bases are shared with TRBD2. CDR1 SGHNT and CDR2 YENEEA come from the germline V gene. The CDR3 spans 16 residues. The trim removed 2 bases at V and 7 bases at J, leaving 10 bases unmatched.

The CDR3: CASSPSGANVLTF. The CDR3 nucleotides read TGTGCCAGCTCACCGTCCGGGGCCAACGTCCTGACTTTC. This sequence joins TRBV9 and TRBJ2-6; D is unresolved. The length of the CDR3 is 13 residues. The germline V gene encodes CDR1 SGDLS and CDR2 YYNGEE. V was cut by 7 bases and J by 4 bases, with 9 bases left in between.

V and J are TRBV11-3 and TRBJ1-4; a possible D gene is TRBD1 (5 bases). CDR1 and CDR2 from the germline V gene are SGHNT and YENEEA. Trimming took 0 bases from V and 5 from J, leaving 13 bases between them. The CDR3 covers 16 residues. The CDR3 here is CASSLEGTQGNEKLFF. The CDR3 DNA is TGTGCCAGCAGCTTAGAAGGGACCCAGGGAAATGAAAAACTGTTTTTT.

This clone qualifies as medium-sized. This sequence joins TRBV11-3 and TRBJ1-1; D may be TRBD1 (5 bases). The CDR3 spans 14 residues. Germline V gene sequence: CDR1 SGHNT, CDR2 YENEEA. Trimming removed 3 bases from V and 5 bases from J, with 13 bases in between. The chain's CDR3 is CASSFGGGRTEAFF. The CDR3 DNA is TGTGCCAGCAGCTTTGGGGGAGGTAGGACTGAAGCTTTCTTT.

Many counts were recorded for this clone. This chain connects TRBV11-3 to TRBJ2-1; D possibly corresponds to TRBD2 (7 bases). CDR3 length equals 14 residues. In germline, CDR1 is SGHNT, CDR2 YENEEA. Trimming stripped 3 bases from V and 8 bases from J, with 14 bases between. The CDR3: CASSFPVGGDEQFF. In nucleotides, the CDR3 is TGTGCCAGCAGCTTCCCGGTAGGGGGGGATGAGCAGTTCTTC.

The CDR3 DNA reads as TGTGCCAGCAGCGATAGTGGTAGGGGAACCCAAGAGACCCAGTACTTC. Its protein product is CASSDSGRGTQETQYF. The chain joins TRBV25-1 to TRBJ2-5; TRBD1 might be the D (5 bases). Trimming took 6 bases from V and 1 from J, leaving 18 bases between them. This CDR3 is 16 amino acids long. Per germline, CDR1 MGHDK and CDR2 SYGVNS.

The V gene is TRBV18, the J gene TRBJ2-4; D is unresolved. There are 13 residues in the CDR3. Germline CDR1 is KGHSH and CDR2 is LQKENI. The V and J ends lost 0 bases and 5 bases respectively, with 5 bases between them. CDR3 nucleotides: TGTGCCAGCTCACCACCGAACGAAAACATTCAGTACTTC. This gives the protein CASSPPNENIQYF. Looking up the rest from reference TRBV18 and TRBJ2-4 gives the full variable domain: NAGVMQNPRHLVRRRGQEARLRCSPMKGHSHVYWYRQLPEEGLKFMVYLQKENIIDESGMPKERFSAEFPKEGPSILRIQQVVRGDSAAYFCASSPPNENIQYFGAGTRLSVL.

This clone was seen only a few times. The chain couples TRBV28 to TRBJ2-1; 7 bases align to TRBD1. Germline V gene lookup returns CDR1 MDHEN and CDR2 SYDVKM. J was trimmed by 3 bases and V by 5 bases; bases with no gene match: 10. This CDR3 spans 16 amino acids. CDR3 residues: CASSGSGTAFYNEQFF. CDR3 nucleotides: TGTGCCAGCAGTGGATCCGGGACAGCCTTCTACAATGAGCAGTTCTTC.

The chain couples TRBV18 to TRBJ2-1; D gene unclear. The CDR3 extends over 17 amino acids. The V end was cut by 3 bases, the J end by 7 bases, with 22 bases between. In germline, CDR1 is KGHSH, CDR2 LQKENI. The CDR3 region has the DNA TGTGCCAGCTCACCGCCCCTCTCGATGGTACCCCATAATGAGCAGTTCTTC. Its protein is CASSPPLSMVPHNEQFF.